This note documents a single T cell receptor (beta chain) sequence. Its antigen is not known. Germline V lookup: CDR1 SEHNR, CDR2 FQNEAQ (reference sequence). Trimming left V 3 bases short and J 4 bases short, with 21 bases between. The CDR3 loop spans 18 amino acids. This specimen comes from a study of blood T cells in healthy people across ages. Study conclusions and caveats: Researchers deemed the diversity estimates from one million T cells underestimates. Roughly linearly, TCR beta diversity per million T cells fell as age increased.

The people who gave samples were healthy Caucasians from Russia, aged roughly 6 to 90. PBMCs, at least 6.5 million per sample, were isolated. Combining a sample-barcoded 5' primer with a J-beta primer mix, a second PCR ran for about 6 to 11 cycles. TCRdb re-analysed the 5' RACE reads in MiXCR, keeping a single row per CDR3 protein. This sample yields hundreds of thousands of distinct CDR3 sequences, of which 35% to 40% are seen a single time; over 10% belongs to the top ten. This sequence originates from a man aged 18 to 30 in good health. Sequenced input: blood. The V call is TRBV7-9, the J call TRBJ2-2; D perhaps matches TRBD2 (6 bases). CDR3 DNA: TGTGCCAGCAGCTTCCCTGATGCCTGGGGGGTGAGCACCGGGGAGCTGTTTTTT. Protein: CASSFPDAWGVSTGELFF.